This passage covers 2 T cell receptor beta chains from one sample sequenced in a study of immune characteristics of hereditary and idiopathic chronic pancreatitis. Pancreas tissue with chronic pancreatitis was obtained from patients having total pancreatectomy with islet autotransplantation (TPIAT). Receptor libraries were prepared by the immunoSEQ multiplex PCR assay. The table was pulled from immuneACCESS by TCRdb, which kept in-frame rearrangements only. Such tables lose some clones; where checked, under half of the loss comes from unresolved V genes, and the rest has no known cause. This sample lists some 5,600 clones; about 70% were detected once. The ten largest account for 7.3% of the sample. Sequencing input: pancreas tissue with hereditary chronic pancreatitis. The receptors were gathered from a human donor with chronic pancreatitis.

The V call is TRBV11-3, the J call TRBJ2-5; D may be TRBD2 (5 bases). The CDR3 runs to 14 residues. Germline V gene sequence: CDR1 SGHNT, CDR2 YENEEA. V lost 5 bases, J lost 5 bases, and 15 bases lay in between. The CDR3 DNA reads as TGTGCCAGCAGCCCAGAGGCGGGTTCGGAGACCCAGTACTTC. The encoded protein is CASSPEAGSETQYF.

V gene TRBV15 combines with J gene TRBJ1-6, with D unresolved. Germline V gene lookup returns CDR1 LNHNV and CDR2 YYDKDF (reference sequence). V lost 5 bases and J 2 bases, leaving 10 bases between the germline ends. This CDR3 has 15 residues. The CDR3 DNA reads as TGTGCCACCAGCCGGGATATGGCCTATAATTCACCCCTCCACTTT. Amino acid sequence: CATSRDMAYNSPLHF.